This TCR beta chain derives from a study of blood T cells in healthy people across ages. This clonotype was counted between two and nine times. Its target is not known. The use of a sample-barcoded 5' primer and a J-beta primer mix characterized a second PCR of 7 to 11 cycles. TCRdb fed the 5' RACE reads into MiXCR, producing one record per CDR3 protein. The sample includes about 720,000 distinct CDR3 sequences, 25% of them seen just once. Study findings and constraints: Comparison with aged donors showed that long-lived donors had more naive CD4+ cells and higher diversity.

This CDR3 region has 15 residues. V lost 0 bases and J lost 3, with 14 bases in between. The germline gives CDR1 DFQATT, CDR2 SNEGSKA (reference sequence). There were healthy Caucasian individuals from Russia, aged roughly 6 to 90, serving as donors. At least 5 micrograms of total RNA were extracted per sample. Another study also made use of these data, one on T cells of mothers and their children. That investigation notes: For the second PCR, the M1S primer put in sample barcodes and 2-4 random nucleotides.

The sequence came from a boy aged 5-17 years in good health. Source material: blood. V gene TRBV20-1 combines with J gene TRBJ2-5; a possible D gene is TRBD2 (6 bases). The DNA of the CDR3 is TGCAGTGCTAGAGATCCAAGGGTAGCGGAAGAGACCCAGTACTTC. This gives the protein CSARDPRVAEETQYF.